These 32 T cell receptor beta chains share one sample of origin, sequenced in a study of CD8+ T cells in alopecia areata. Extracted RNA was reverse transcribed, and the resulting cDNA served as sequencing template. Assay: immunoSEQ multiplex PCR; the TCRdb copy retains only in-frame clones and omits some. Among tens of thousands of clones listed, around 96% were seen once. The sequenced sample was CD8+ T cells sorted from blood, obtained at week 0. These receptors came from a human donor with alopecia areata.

The CDR3 nucleotides read TGTGCCAGCGCAAGTTCCGGGACCCTAGACTACAATGAGCAGTTCTTC. Protein: CASASSGTLDYNEQFF. V usage is TRBV27 and J usage is TRBJ2-1, with D perhaps assigned TRBD1 or TRBD2 (5 bases each). The ends were cut back, 8 bases at V and 3 bases at J, with 20 bases in the middle. Germline lookup yields CDR1 MNHEY and CDR2 SMNVEV (reference sequence). This CDR3 has 16 residues.

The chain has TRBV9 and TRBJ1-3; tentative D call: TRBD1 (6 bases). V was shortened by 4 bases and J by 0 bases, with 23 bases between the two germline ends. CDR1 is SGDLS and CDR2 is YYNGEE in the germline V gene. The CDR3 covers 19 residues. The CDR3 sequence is CASSPTRDTLIYSGNTIYF. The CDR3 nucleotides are TGTGCCAGCAGCCCAACCCGGGACACCCTCATATACTCTGGAAACACCATATATTTT.

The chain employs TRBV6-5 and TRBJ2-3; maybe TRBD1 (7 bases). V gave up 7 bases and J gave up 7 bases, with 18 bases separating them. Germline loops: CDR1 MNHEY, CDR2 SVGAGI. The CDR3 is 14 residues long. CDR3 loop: CASMWGQGGYTQYF. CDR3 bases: TGTGCCAGCATGTGGGGTCAGGGGGGATATACGCAGTATTTT.

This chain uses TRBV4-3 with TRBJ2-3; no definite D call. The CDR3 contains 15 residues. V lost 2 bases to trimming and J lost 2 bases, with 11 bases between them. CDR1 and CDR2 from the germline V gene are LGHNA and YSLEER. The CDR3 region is CASSQFGSYTDTQYF. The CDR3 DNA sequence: TGCGCCAGCAGCCAATTTGGCTCGTACACAGATACGCAGTATTTT.

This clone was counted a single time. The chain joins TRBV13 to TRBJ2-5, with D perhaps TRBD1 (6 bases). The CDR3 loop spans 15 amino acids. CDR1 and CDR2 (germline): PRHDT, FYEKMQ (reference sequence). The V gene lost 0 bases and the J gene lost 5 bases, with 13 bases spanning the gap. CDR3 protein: CASSLGQGFSETQYF. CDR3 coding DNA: TGTGCCAGCAGCTTAGGCCAGGGGTTTTCGGAGACCCAGTACTTC.

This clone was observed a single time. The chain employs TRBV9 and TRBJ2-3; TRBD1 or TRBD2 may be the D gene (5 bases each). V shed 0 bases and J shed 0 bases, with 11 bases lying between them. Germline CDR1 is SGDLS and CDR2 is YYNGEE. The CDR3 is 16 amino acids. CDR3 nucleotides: TGTGCCAGCAGCGTAGTTGGGGGACCTAGCACAGATACGCAGTATTTT. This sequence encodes CASSVVGGPSTDTQYF.

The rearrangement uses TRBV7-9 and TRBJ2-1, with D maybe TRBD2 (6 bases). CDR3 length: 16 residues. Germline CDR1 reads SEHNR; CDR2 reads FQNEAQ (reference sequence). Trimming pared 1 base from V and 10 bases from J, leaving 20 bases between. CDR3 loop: CASSLVAAGPGGEQFF. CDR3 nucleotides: TGTGCCAGCAGCTTAGTCGCTGCGGGGCCCGGGGGAGAGCAGTTCTTC.

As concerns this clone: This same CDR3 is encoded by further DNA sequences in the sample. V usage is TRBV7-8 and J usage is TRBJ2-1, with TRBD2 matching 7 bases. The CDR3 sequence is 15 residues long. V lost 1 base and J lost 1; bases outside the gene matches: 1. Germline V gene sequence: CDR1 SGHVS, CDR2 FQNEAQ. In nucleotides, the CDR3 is TGTGCCAGCAGCTTAGTAGCGGGTTCCTACAATGAGCAGTTCTTC. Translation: CASSLVAGSYNEQFF.

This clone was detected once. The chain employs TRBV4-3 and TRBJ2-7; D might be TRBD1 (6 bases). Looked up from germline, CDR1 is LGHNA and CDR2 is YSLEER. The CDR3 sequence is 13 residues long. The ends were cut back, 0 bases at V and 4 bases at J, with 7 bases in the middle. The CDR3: CASSQDQGYEQYF. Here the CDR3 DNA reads TGCGCCAGCAGCCAAGATCAGGGGTACGAGCAGTACTTC.

The CDR3 protein is CASSQIVGEQYF. The CDR3 bases are TGCGCCAGCAGCCAAATTGTGGGAGAGCAGTACTTC. The J gene is TRBJ2-7, the V gene TRBV4-1; D gene uncertain. Germline V gene lookup returns CDR1 MGHRA and CDR2 YSYEKL. This CDR3 has 12 residues. The germline V and J ends were trimmed by 2 bases and 7 bases, with 9 bases remaining between them.

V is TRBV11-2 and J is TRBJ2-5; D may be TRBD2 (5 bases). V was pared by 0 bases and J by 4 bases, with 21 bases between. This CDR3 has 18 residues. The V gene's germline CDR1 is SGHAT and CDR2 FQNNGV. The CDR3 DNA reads TGTGCCAGCAGCTTAGACCCGAGGGCTAGCTGGGATGGAGAGACCCAGTACTTC. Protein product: CASSLDPRASWDGETQYF. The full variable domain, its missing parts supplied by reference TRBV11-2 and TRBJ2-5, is EAGVAQSPRYKIIEKRQSVAFWCNPISGHATLYWYQQILGQGPKLLIQFQNNGVVDDSQLPKDRFSAERLKGVDSTLKIQPAKLEDSAVYLCASSLDPRASWDGETQYFGPGTRLLVL.

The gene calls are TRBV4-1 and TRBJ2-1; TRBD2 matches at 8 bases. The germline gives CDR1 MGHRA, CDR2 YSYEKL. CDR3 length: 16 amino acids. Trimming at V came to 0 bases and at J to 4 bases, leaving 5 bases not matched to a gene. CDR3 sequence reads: CASSQETGGPYNEQFF. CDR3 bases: TGCGCCAGCAGCCAAGAAACGGGGGGGCCGTACAATGAGCAGTTCTTC.

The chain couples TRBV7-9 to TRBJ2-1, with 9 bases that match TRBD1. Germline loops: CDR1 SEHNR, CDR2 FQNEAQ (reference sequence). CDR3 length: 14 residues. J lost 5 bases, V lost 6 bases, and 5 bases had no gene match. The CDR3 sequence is CASSLGQGNNEQFF. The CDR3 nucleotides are TGTGCCAGCAGTTTGGGACAGGGTAACAATGAGCAGTTCTTC.

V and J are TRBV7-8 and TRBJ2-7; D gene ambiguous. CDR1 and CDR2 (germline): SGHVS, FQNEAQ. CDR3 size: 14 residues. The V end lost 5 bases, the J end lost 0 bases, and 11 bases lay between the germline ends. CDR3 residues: CASSPYSSSYEQYF. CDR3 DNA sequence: TGTGCCAGCAGCCCTTACAGTAGCTCCTACGAGCAGTACTTC.

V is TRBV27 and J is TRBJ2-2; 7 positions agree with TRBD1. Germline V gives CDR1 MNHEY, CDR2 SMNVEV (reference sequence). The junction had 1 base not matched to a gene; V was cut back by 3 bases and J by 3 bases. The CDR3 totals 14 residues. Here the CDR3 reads CASSFGTDTGELFF. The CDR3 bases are TGTGCCAGCAGTTTTGGGACAGACACCGGGGAGCTGTTTTTT.

CDR3 in amino acids: CASGAIILPYEQYF. The CDR3 DNA follows: TGTGCCAGCGGAGCCATTATACTCCCCTACGAGCAGTACTTC. The chain employs TRBV28 and TRBJ2-7, with no clear D. Germline-derived CDR1 and CDR2 are MDHEN and SYDVKM. The CDR3 runs 14 residues. With 8 bases removed from V and 2 bases from J, the gap between germline ends came to 16 bases. Together with reference TRBV28 and TRBJ2-7, the CDR3 gives the full variable domain: DVKVTQSSRYLVKRTGEKVFLECVQDMDHENMFWYRQDPGLGLRLIYFSYDVKMKEKGDIPEGYSVSREKKERFSLILESASTNQTSMYLCASGAIILPYEQYFGPGTRLTVT.

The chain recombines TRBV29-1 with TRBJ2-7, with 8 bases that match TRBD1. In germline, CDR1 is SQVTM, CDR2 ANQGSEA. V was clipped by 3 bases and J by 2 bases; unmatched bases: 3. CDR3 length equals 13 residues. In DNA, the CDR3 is TGCAGCGTTGAGGACAGGGCAACCTACGAGCAGTACTTC. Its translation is CSVEDRATYEQYF.

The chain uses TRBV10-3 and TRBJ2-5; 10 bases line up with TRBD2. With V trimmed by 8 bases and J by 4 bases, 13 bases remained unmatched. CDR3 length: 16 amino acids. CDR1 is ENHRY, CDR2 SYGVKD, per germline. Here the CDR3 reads CAIGNSGGFRGETQYF. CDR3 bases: TGTGCCATCGGAAATAGCGGGGGGTTTCGCGGAGAGACCCAGTACTTC.

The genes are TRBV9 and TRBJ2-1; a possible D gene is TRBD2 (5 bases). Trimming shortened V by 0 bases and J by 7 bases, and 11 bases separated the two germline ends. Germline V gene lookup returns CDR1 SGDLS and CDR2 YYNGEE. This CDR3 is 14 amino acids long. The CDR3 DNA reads TGTGCCAGCAGCGTAGCCCTAGCCTGGAATGAGCAGTTCTTC. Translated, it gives CASSVALAWNEQFF.

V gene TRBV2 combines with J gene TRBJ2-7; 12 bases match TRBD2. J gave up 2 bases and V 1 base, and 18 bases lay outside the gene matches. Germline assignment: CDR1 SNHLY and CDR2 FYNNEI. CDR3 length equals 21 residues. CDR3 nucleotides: TGTGCCAGCAGTGAAGTTTTGGAGGTCGGGACTAGCGGGCTTTCGACCTACGAGCAGTACTTC. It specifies CASSEVLEVGTSGLSTYEQYF.

The CDR3 nucleotides read TGTGCCAGCAGCATCATCGACAGGGTAAACACCGGGGAGCTGTTTTTT. Its protein is CASSIIDRVNTGELFF. The chain couples TRBV7-9 to TRBJ2-2; 7 bases match TRBD1. This CDR3 contains 16 residues. Germline V lookup: CDR1 SEHNR, CDR2 FQNEAQ (reference sequence). After removal of 5 bases from V and 2 bases from J, the junction contained 8 bases not matched to a gene.

The CDR3 spells CASSFSGASYEQYF. The CDR3 DNA follows: TGTGCCAGCAGCTTTAGCGGGGCTTCCTACGAGCAGTACTTC. The V gene is TRBV7-9, the J gene TRBJ2-7; 8 bases match TRBD2. CDR3 length: 14 residues. CDR1 is SEHNR, CDR2 FQNEAQ, per germline (reference sequence). V lost 3 bases and J lost 1; bases outside the gene matches: 2.

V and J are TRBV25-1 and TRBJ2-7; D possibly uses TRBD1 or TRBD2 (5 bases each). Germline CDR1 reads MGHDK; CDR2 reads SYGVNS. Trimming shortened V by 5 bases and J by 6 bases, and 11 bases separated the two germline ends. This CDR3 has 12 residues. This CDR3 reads CASSSRGGEQYF. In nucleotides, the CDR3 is TGTGCCAGCAGTTCGAGGGGTGGCGAGCAGTACTTC.

The CDR3 region has the DNA TGTGCCAGCTCACCACCGGAGGAATCTACTGAAGCTTTCTTT. As protein: CASSPPEESTEAFF. The chain recombines TRBV18 with TRBJ1-1; D uncertain. Looked up from germline, CDR1 is KGHSH and CDR2 is LQKENI. This CDR3 comprises 14 residues. V was shortened by 0 bases and J by 5 bases, with 10 bases between the two germline ends.

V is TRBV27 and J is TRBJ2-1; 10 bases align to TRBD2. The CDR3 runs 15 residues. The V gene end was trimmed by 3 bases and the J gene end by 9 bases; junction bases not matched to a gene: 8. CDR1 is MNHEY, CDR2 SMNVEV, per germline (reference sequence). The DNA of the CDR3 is TGTGCCAGCAGTTTGATGGTAGCGGGGGGCGGTGAGCAGTTCTTC. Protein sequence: CASSLMVAGGGEQFF.

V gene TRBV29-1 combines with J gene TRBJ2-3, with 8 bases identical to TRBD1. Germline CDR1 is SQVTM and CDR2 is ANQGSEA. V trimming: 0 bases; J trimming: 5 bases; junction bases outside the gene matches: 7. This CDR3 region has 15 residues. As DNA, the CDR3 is TGCAGCGTTGAAGATCCGGACAGGGTGCTAGATACGCAGTATTTT. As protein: CSVEDPDRVLDTQYF.

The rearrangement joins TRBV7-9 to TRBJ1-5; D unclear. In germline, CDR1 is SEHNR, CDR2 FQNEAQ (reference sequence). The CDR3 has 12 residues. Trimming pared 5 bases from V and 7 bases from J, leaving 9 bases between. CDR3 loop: CASSIGYQPQHF. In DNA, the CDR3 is TGTGCCAGCAGCATCGGATACCAGCCCCAGCATTTT.

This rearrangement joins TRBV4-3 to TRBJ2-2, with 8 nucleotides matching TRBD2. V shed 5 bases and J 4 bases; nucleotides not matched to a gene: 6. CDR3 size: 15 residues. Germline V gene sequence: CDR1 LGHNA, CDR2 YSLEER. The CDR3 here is CASSFRGGRTGELFF. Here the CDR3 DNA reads TGCGCCAGCAGCTTTCGGGGGGGCCGCACCGGGGAGCTGTTTTTT.

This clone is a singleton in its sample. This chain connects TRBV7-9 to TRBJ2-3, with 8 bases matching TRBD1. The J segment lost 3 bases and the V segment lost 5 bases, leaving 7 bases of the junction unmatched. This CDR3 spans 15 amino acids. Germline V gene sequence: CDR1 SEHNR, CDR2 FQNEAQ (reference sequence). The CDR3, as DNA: TGTGCCAGCAGCATGGGGCAGGGGGCAACAGATACGCAGTATTTT. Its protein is CASSMGQGATDTQYF.

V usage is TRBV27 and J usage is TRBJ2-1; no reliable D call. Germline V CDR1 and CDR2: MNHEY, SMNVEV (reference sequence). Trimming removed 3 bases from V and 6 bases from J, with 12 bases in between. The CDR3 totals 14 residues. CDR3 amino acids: CASSFAVAGNEQFF. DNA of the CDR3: TGTGCCAGCAGTTTTGCGGTAGCTGGCAATGAGCAGTTCTTC.

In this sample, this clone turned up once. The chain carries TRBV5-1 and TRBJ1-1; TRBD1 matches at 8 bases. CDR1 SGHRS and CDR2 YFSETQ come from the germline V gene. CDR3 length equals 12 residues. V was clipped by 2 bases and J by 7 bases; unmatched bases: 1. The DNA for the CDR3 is TGCGCCAGCAGCTTTGACAGGGGTGAAGCTTTCTTT. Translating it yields CASSFDRGEAFF.

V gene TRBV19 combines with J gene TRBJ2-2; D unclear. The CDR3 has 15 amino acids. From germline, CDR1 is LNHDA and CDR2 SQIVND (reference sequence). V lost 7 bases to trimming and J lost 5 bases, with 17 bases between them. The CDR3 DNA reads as TGTGCCAGTACCCAGGAAAGGGCGATGACCGGGGAGCTGTTTTTT. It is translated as CASTQERAMTGELFF.